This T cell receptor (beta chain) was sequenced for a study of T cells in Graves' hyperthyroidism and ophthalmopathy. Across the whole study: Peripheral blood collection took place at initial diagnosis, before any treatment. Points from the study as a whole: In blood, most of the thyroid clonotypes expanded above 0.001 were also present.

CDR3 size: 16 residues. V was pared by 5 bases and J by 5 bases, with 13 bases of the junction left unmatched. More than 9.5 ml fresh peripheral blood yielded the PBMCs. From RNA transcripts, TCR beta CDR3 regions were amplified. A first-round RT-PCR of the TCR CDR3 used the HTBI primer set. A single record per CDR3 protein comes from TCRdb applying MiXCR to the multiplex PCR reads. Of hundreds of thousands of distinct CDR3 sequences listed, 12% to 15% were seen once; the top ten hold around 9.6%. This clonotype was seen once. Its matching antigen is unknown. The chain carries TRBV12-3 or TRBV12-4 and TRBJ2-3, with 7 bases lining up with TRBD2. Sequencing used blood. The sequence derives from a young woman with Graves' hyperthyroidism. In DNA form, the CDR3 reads TGTGCCAGCAGTCCTGGACTAGGGGTCAGAATAGATACGCAGTATTTT. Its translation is CASSPGLGVRIDTQYF.